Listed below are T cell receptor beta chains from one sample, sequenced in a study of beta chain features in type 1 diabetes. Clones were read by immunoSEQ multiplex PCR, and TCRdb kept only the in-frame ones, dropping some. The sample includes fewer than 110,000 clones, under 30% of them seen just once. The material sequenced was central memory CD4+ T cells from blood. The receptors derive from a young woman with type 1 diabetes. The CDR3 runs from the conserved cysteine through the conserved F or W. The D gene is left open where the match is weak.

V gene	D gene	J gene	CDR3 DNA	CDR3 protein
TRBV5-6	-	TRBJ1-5	TGTGCCAGCAGCTTGGGCAGGGCTGTTCAGCCCCAGCATTTT	CASSLGRAVQPQHF
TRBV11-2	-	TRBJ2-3	TGTGCCAGCAGCTTAGACGGGAGACGCACAGATACGCAGTATTTT	CASSLDGRRTDTQYF
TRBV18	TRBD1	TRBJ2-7	TGTGCCAGCTCATTGGGACAGGGGCGCGAGCAGTACTTC	CASSLGQGREQYF
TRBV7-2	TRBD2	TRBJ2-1	TGTGCCAGCAACTTTAGCGGGGGGGTTTACAATGAGCAGTTCTTC	CASNFSGGVYNEQFF
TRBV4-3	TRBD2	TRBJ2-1	TGCGCCAGCAGCCAAGTCCCTCTAGCGGGAGGGCCTATAGGTGAGCAGTTCTTC	CASSQVPLAGGPIGEQFF
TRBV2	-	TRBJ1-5	TGTGCCAGCACCCTACAGGGAGGGAATCAGCCCCAGCATTTT	CASTLQGGNQPQHF
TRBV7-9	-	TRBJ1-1	TGTGCCAGCAGCCACGTCTGGGGGGAGAACACTGAAGCTTTCTTT	CASSHVWGENTEAFF
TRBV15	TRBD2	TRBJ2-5	TGTGCCACCAGCAGGGAACGGGTGTCTAGCGGGAGTGGGATCGGGACCCAGTACTTC	CATSRERVSSGSGIGTQYF
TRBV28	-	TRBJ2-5	TGTGCCAGCGGGAGACGTTCTAGAGAGACCCAGTACTTC	CASGRRSRETQYF
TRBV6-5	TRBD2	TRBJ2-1	TGTGCCAGCGGGACTAGCGGTAACAATGAGCAGTTCTTC	CASGTSGNNEQFF